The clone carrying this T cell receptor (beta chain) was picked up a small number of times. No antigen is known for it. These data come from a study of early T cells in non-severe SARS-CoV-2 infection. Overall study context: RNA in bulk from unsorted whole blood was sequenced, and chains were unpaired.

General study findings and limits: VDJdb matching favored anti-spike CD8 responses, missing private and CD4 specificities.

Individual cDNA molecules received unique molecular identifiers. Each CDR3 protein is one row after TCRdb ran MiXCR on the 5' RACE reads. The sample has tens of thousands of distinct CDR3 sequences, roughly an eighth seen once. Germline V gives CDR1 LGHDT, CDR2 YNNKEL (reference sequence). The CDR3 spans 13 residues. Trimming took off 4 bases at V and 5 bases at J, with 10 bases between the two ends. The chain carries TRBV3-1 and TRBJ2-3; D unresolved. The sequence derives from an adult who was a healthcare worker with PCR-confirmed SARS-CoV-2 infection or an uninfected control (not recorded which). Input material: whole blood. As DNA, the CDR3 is TGTGCCAGCAGCCCCACTCTAGGAGATACGCAGTATTTT. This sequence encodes CASSPTLGDTQYF.